The 25 T cell receptor beta chains below come from one sample, sequenced in a study of T cell responses to AZD1222 COVID-19 vaccine (dated by TCRdb to 2020 to 2022). What this sample's time point label stands for: about 28 days (+/-7) after the second vaccine dose. Library method: the immunoSEQ multiplex PCR assay. In TCRdb, the immuneACCESS table is reduced to in-frame sequences with V and J assigned. These tables do not hold every clone; where another copy was compared, an unresolved V gene accounts for under half, and the others remain unexplained. Across this sample there are over 150,000 clones, with roughly 88% seen only once. Roughly 4% of the sample belongs to the ten largest clones. This material consisted of peripheral blood, taken 28 days after the second AZD1222 dose. The origin of the receptors is an adult who received the AZD1222 COVID-19 vaccine.

V is TRBV15 and J is TRBJ2-1, with TRBD1 matching 9 bases. Trimming at V came to 3 bases and at J to 1 base, leaving 7 bases not matched to a gene. Germline V gene sequence: CDR1 LNHNV, CDR2 YYDKDF (reference sequence). This CDR3 has 17 residues. CDR3 nucleotides: TGTGCCACCAGCAGGACCGGACAGGGGAGTTCCTACAATGAGCAGTTCTTC. Residues: CATSRTGQGSSYNEQFF.

The CDR3, as DNA: TGTGCCACCAGCGATAGGCTCGGGACCGACTATGGCTACACCTTC. Translating it yields CATSDRLGTDYGYTF. The chain recombines TRBV15 with TRBJ1-2, with D maybe TRBD1 (5 bases). V dropped 5 bases and J dropped 3 bases, with 16 bases sitting between them. Germline CDR1 reads LNHNV; CDR2 reads YYDKDF (reference sequence). This CDR3 has 15 amino acids. Variable domain in full (rest from reference TRBV15 and TRBJ1-2): DAMVIQNPRYQVTQFGKPVTLSCSQTLNHNVMYWYQQKSSQAPKLLFHYYDKDFNNEADTPDNFQSRRPNTSFCFLDIRSPGLGDTAMYLCATSDRLGTDYGYTFGSGTRLTVV.

In its sample, this clone was seen once. The chain has TRBV2 and TRBJ1-5, with D perhaps matching TRBD1 (5 bases). Germline loops: CDR1 SNHLY, CDR2 FYNNEI. The CDR3 extends over 13 amino acids. The ends were cut back, 4 bases at V and 4 bases at J, with 8 bases in the middle. In DNA, the CDR3 is TGTGCCAGCAGTGGCAGGGAAAATCAGCCCCAGCATTTT. Its translation is CASSGRENQPQHF.

The CDR3 nucleotides read TGCGCCAGCAGCCCTCAGGAGAGGGTGAGGGAAAAACTGTTTTTT. It codes for CASSPQERVREKLFF. The chain employs TRBV4-1 and TRBJ1-4; D remains ambiguous. The CDR3 loop spans 15 amino acids. CDR1 MGHRA and CDR2 YSYEKL come from the germline V gene. Trimming removed 4 bases at V and 8 bases at J, with 17 bases between.

The chain recombines TRBV6-6 with TRBJ2-7; TRBD2 agrees at 9 bases. The junction had 5 bases not matched to a gene; V was cut back by 3 bases and J by 2 bases. Germline loops: CDR1 MNHNY, CDR2 SVGAGI (reference sequence). The CDR3 loop spans 15 amino acids. CDR3 sequence: CASSYLAGTTYEQYF. The CDR3 DNA reads TGTGCCAGCAGTTATCTAGCGGGGACCACCTACGAGCAGTACTTC.

This clone was counted only a few times. This chain joins TRBV7-8 and TRBJ1-2; D possibly corresponds to TRBD1 (6 bases). V shed 5 bases and J shed 5 bases, with 15 bases lying between them. The germline V gene encodes CDR1 SGHVS and CDR2 FQNEAQ. The length of the CDR3 is 14 residues. The CDR3 DNA reads TGTGCCAGCAGCGCAACAGGGCTCCCGTATGGCTACACCTTC. Translating it yields CASSATGLPYGYTF.

CDR3 amino acids: CASSYSGGPDGYTF. The CDR3 DNA sequence: TGTGCCAGCAGTTACTCAGGCGGCCCAGATGGCTACACCTTC. The rearrangement uses TRBV6-5 and TRBJ1-2; D ambiguous. V dropped 0 bases and J dropped 6 bases, with 11 bases sitting between them. CDR3 length: 14 amino acids. CDR1 and CDR2 (germline): MNHEY, SVGAGI.

CDR3 sequence reads: CASQGTQRAYEQYF. CDR3 sequence (DNA): TGTGCCTCACAAGGGACACAAAGGGCCTACGAGCAGTACTTC. The rearrangement joins TRBV6-5 to TRBJ2-7; D possibly corresponds to TRBD1 (6 bases). Trimming took 11 bases from V and 2 from J, leaving 19 bases between them. The CDR3 has 14 residues. Germline V CDR1 and CDR2: MNHEY, SVGAGI.

The CDR3 nucleotides are TGTGCCAGCAGCTTAACAGGGGGCTTTGGGCAGCCCCAGCATTTT. This encodes CASSLTGGFGQPQHF. This chain connects TRBV7-2 to TRBJ1-5, with 9 bases lining up with TRBD1. CDR1 SGHTA and CDR2 FQGNSA come from the germline V gene. V lost 2 bases and J lost 7; bases outside the gene matches: 6. This CDR3 has 15 residues. Using reference TRBV7-2 and TRBJ1-5 for the parts outside the CDR3, the full variable domain is GAGVSQSPSNKVTEKGKDVELRCDPISGHTALYWYRQSLGQGLEFLIYFQGNSAPDKSGLPSDRFSAERTGGSVSTLTIQRTQQEDSAVYLCASSLTGGFGQPQHFGDGTRLSIL.

Comment on this clone: The junction does not match germline at one end; this may be a read error. The gene calls are TRBV18 and TRBJ2-7; possibly TRBD1 for D (5 bases). Germline V gene data show CDR1 as KGHSH and CDR2 as LQKENI. This CDR3 comprises 13 residues. CDR3 region: CASSPDTLYGQYF. The CDR3 DNA follows: TGTGCCAGCTCCCCGGACACCCTCTACGGGCAGTACTTC.

The V gene is TRBV11-3, the J gene TRBJ1-1, with 9 bases matching TRBD1. Germline lookup yields CDR1 SGHNT and CDR2 YENEEA. The V segment lost 0 bases and the J segment 6 bases; nucleotides outside the gene matches: 2. This CDR3 is 14 amino acids long. Here the CDR3 DNA reads TGTGCCAGCAGCTTAGACGGGACAGGGTCTGAAGCTTTCTTT. Its protein product is CASSLDGTGSEAFF.

This clone was detected only a few times. V usage is TRBV4-2 and J usage is TRBJ1-2; possible D gene TRBD1, 6 bases. Germline V gene sequence: CDR1 LGHNA, CDR2 YNFKEQ. With 0 bases removed from V and 2 bases from J, the gap between germline ends came to 19 bases. The CDR3 loop spans 18 amino acids. CDR3 sequence reads: CASSQEDFSQGTNYGYTF. As DNA, the CDR3 is TGTGCCAGCAGCCAAGAGGATTTTTCACAGGGAACAAACTATGGCTACACCTTC.

This clone was seen just once. The gene calls are TRBV10-3 and TRBJ2-1; 8 bases fit TRBD2. There are 15 residues in the CDR3. V lost 2 bases to trimming and J lost 6 bases; unmatched junction nucleotides: 6. The V gene's germline CDR1 is ENHRY and CDR2 SYGVKD. For the CDR3, the DNA is TGTGCCATCAGTGAGCGGGGGGGGCCGGGCAATGAGCAGTTCTTC. This sequence encodes CAISERGGPGNEQFF.

The V gene is TRBV12-3 or TRBV12-4, the J gene TRBJ1-1; perhaps TRBD1 as D (5 bases). The CDR3 has 13 amino acids. V was trimmed by 9 bases and J by 3 bases, leaving 14 bases between them. CDR3 sequence reads: CASKYTGDTEAFF. In DNA, the CDR3 is TGTGCCAGTAAATATACAGGCGACACTGAAGCTTTCTTT.

The V gene is TRBV19, the J gene TRBJ1-5; the match to TRBD1 covers 9 bases. The V gene's germline CDR1 is LNHDA and CDR2 SQIVND (reference sequence). The V and J ends lost 5 bases and 7 bases, in that order; junction bases with no gene match: 12. The CDR3 extends over 16 amino acids. The CDR3 loop reads CASSPHGGQGPQPQHF. The CDR3 bases are TGTGCCAGTAGTCCCCATGGGGGACAGGGACCCCAGCCCCAGCATTTT.

The rearrangement uses TRBV18 and TRBJ1-2; D gene unclear. V lost 1 base and J lost 7, with 19 bases in between. Looked up from germline, CDR1 is KGHSH and CDR2 is LQKENI. The length of the CDR3 is 16 residues. The chain's CDR3 is CASSPRSAEGAIGYTF. In DNA form, the CDR3 reads TGTGCCAGCTCACCACGTTCCGCGGAAGGAGCTATTGGCTACACCTTC.

The chain uses TRBV10-2 and TRBJ1-6, with 7 bases fitting TRBD1. The CDR3 has 13 residues. J gave up 10 bases and V 8 bases, and 8 bases lay outside the gene matches. The germline gives CDR1 WSHSY, CDR2 SAAADI. The CDR3 loop is CASLDRDRSPLHF. As DNA, the CDR3 is TGCGCCAGCCTCGACAGGGACCGGTCACCCCTCCACTTT.

This sequence joins TRBV4-3 and TRBJ1-1, with TRBD1 matching 7 bases. This CDR3 region has 14 residues. J lost 0 bases, V lost 5 bases, and 3 bases had no gene match. Looked up from germline, CDR1 is LGHNA and CDR2 is YSLEER. The CDR3 sequence is CASSSDRVNTEAFF. The CDR3 DNA reads TGCGCCAGCAGCTCCGACAGGGTGAACACTGAAGCTTTCTTT.

V usage is TRBV4-3 and J usage is TRBJ1-2, with D possibly TRBD1 on 5 matching bases. The CDR3 contains 14 residues. The germline V gene has CDR1 LGHNA and CDR2 YSLEER. V was clipped by 4 bases and J by 6 bases, with 15 bases between them. The CDR3 sequence: CASSPLSRADGYTF. The DNA of the CDR3 is TGCGCCAGCAGCCCCCTGAGCAGGGCGGATGGCTACACCTTC.

This chain uses TRBV30 with TRBJ1-2; no clear D gene. Trimming removed 2 bases from V and 7 bases from J, with 11 bases in between. The length of the CDR3 is 12 residues. Germline V gene data show CDR1 as GTSNPN and CDR2 as SVGIG (reference sequence). DNA for the CDR3: TGTGCCTGGAGTCCAAAACGGGTTGGCTACACCTTC. Translating it yields CAWSPKRVGYTF.

The V and J genes are TRBV5-1 and TRBJ1-6; D ambiguous. V was pared by 0 bases and J by 9 bases, with 10 bases between. This CDR3 has 14 residues. Per germline, CDR1 SGHRS and CDR2 YFSETQ. Here the CDR3 reads CASSLGGIRSPLHF. In DNA form, the CDR3 reads TGCGCCAGCAGCTTGGGGGGTATTCGTTCACCCCTCCACTTT. Full variable domain (remainder filled in from reference TRBV5-1 and TRBJ1-6): KAGVTQTPRYLIKTRGQQVTLSCSPISGHRSVSWYQQTPGQGLQFLFEYFSETQRNKGNFPGRFSGRQFSNSRSEMNVSTLELGDSALYLCASSLGGIRSPLHFGNGTRLTVT.

The J gene is TRBJ1-1, the V gene TRBV27, with TRBD1 as a possible D gene (5 bases). The CDR3 extends over 13 amino acids. The germline CDR1 and CDR2 sequences are MNHEY and SMNVEV (reference sequence). V dropped 8 bases and J dropped 4 bases, with 14 bases sitting between them. CDR3: CASGIDRATEAFF. The CDR3 DNA is TGTGCCAGCGGAATAGACAGAGCCACTGAAGCTTTCTTT.

The chain joins TRBV6-5 to TRBJ1-3; TRBD1 aligns across 8 bases. Per germline, CDR1 MNHEY and CDR2 SVGAGI. The V gene end was trimmed by 6 bases and the J gene end by 5 bases; junction bases not matched to a gene: 9. The CDR3 runs to 15 residues. DNA for the CDR3: TGTGCCAGCAGAACCGGGACAGGAAATAGAAACACCATATATTTT. This codes for CASRTGTGNRNTIYF.

DNA for the CDR3: TGTGCCAGCAGTGTTTTAGGGGTTAGGACTGAAGCTTTCTTT. It translates to CASSVLGVRTEAFF. This chain uses TRBV2 with TRBJ1-1; weak D call: TRBD1 (5 bases). This CDR3 is 14 amino acids long. V lost 4 bases and J lost 5, with 14 bases in between. Germline lookup yields CDR1 SNHLY and CDR2 FYNNEI.

This chain joins TRBV30 and TRBJ1-5; TRBD1 might be the D (5 bases). This CDR3 comprises 13 residues. V was cut by 2 bases and J by 4 bases, with 9 bases left in between. Germline loops: CDR1 GTSNPN, CDR2 SVGIG (reference sequence). This CDR3 is CAWSWGGNQPQHF. The CDR3, as DNA: TGTGCCTGGAGTTGGGGGGGGAATCAGCCCCAGCATTTT.